The present T cell receptor beta chain was sequenced within a study of blood T cell repertoires in COVID-19. Study overall: The origin of the acute and convalescent COVID-19 samples was the United States, Italy and Spain.

V lost 0 bases to trimming and J lost 5 bases; unmatched junction nucleotides: 4. The germline V gene encodes CDR1 LGHNA and CDR2 YNFKEQ. The CDR3 is 15 amino acids. The assay was immunoSEQ multiplex PCR, and TCRdb's table has in-frame clones only and misses some. The sample shows over 250,000 clones, about 86% of them seen only once. What was sequenced was PBMCs or T cells enriched from blood (not recorded which). The J gene is TRBJ1-2, the V gene TRBV4-2; 9 nucleotides match TRBD1. The TCR comes from a young man with acute COVID-19. The CDR3 DNA follows: TGTGCCAGCAGCCAAGATAGGGGACAGGGTTATGGCTACACCTTC. It is translated as CASSQDRGQGYGYTF.